These 27 T cell receptor beta chains were sequenced from one sample in a study of T cell responses to AZD1222 COVID-19 vaccine. The protocol was immunoSEQ multiplex PCR, while the TCRdb copy is restricted to in-frame clones and leaves out a portion. The repertoire holds more than 85,000 clones, with around 81% as singletons. Material: peripheral blood, obtained on day 0 of AZD1222 vaccination. The receptors derive from an adult in good health.

The chain combines TRBV14 with TRBJ2-1; TRBD2 aligns across 8 bases. The CDR3 contains 16 residues. In germline, CDR1 is SGHDN, CDR2 FVKESK. The junction had 7 bases not matched to a gene; V was cut back by 4 bases and J by 2 bases. CDR3 loop: CASSLQSGSAYNEQFF. DNA of the CDR3: TGTGCCAGCAGCCTCCAAAGCGGGAGTGCCTACAATGAGCAGTTCTTC.

The chain employs TRBV18 and TRBJ2-1; D tentatively fits TRBD1 or TRBD2 (5 bases each). The germline V gene encodes CDR1 KGHSH and CDR2 LQKENI. The CDR3 runs to 16 residues. V gave up 3 bases and J gave up 0 bases, with 12 bases separating them. DNA of the CDR3: TGTGCCAGCTCACCCCGGGGCCCGAGCTCCTACAATGAGCAGTTCTTC. As protein: CASSPRGPSSYNEQFF.

The rearrangement links TRBV5-6 to TRBJ1-2; no reliable D call. CDR3 length: 15 residues. The germline CDR1 and CDR2 sequences are SGHDT and YYEEEE. The V gene lost 0 bases and the J gene lost 5 bases, with 14 bases spanning the gap. The CDR3 region is CASSLGPGAEYGYTF. CDR3 DNA sequence: TGTGCCAGCAGCTTGGGCCCGGGCGCAGAGTATGGCTACACCTTC.

Only one count was recorded for this clone. The chain employs TRBV4-3 and TRBJ1-2; D remains ambiguous. V lost 2 bases and J lost 2, with 9 bases in between. This CDR3 region has 14 residues. Per the germline V gene, CDR1 is LGHNA and CDR2 is YSLEER. Here the CDR3 DNA reads TGCGCCAGCAGCCAACGACCCACCAACTATGGCTACACCTTC. This encodes CASSQRPTNYGYTF.

This rearrangement joins TRBV11-2 to TRBJ2-5; possibly TRBD1 for D (7 bases). In germline, CDR1 is SGHAT, CDR2 FQNNGV. V gave up 3 bases and J gave up 5 bases, with 13 bases separating them. The CDR3 loop spans 14 amino acids. CDR3 bases: TGTGCCAGCAGCTTTTCGACAGGGAGGGAGACCCAGTACTTC. Its protein product is CASSFSTGRETQYF. The full variable domain, with the rest looked up from reference TRBV11-2 and TRBJ2-5, is EAGVAQSPRYKIIEKRQSVAFWCNPISGHATLYWYQQILGQGPKLLIQFQNNGVVDDSQLPKDRFSAERLKGVDSTLKIQPAKLEDSAVYLCASSFSTGRETQYFGPGTRLLVL.

This CDR3 is CASSRQPYGYTF. In nucleotides, the CDR3 is TGTGCCAGCAGCCGACAGCCCTATGGCTACACCTTC. This chain joins TRBV3-1 (or the pseudogene TRBV3-2) and TRBJ1-2, with a possible D match to TRBD1 (5 bases). This CDR3 has 12 residues. Germline loops: CDR1 LGHDT, CDR2 YNNKEL (reference sequence). Trimming pared 4 bases from V and 4 bases from J, leaving 7 bases between.

This clone was recorded once. This chain connects TRBV11-2 to TRBJ2-7; unclear D gene. CDR3 length: 14 residues. The V and J ends lost 1 base and 2 bases respectively, with 9 bases between them. In germline, CDR1 is SGHAT, CDR2 FQNNGV. The CDR3 region is CASSLVAGTYEQYF. The DNA for the CDR3 is TGTGCCAGCAGCTTAGTGGCAGGAACCTACGAGCAGTACTTC.

The chain carries TRBV19 and TRBJ1-2; D gene unclear. The germline V gene encodes CDR1 LNHDA and CDR2 SQIVND (reference sequence). The ends were cut back, 7 bases at V and 2 bases at J, with 17 bases in the middle. This CDR3 region has 15 residues. The CDR3 loop is CASTGEGSGNYGYTF. In DNA form, the CDR3 reads TGTGCCAGTACCGGGGAAGGGTCGGGCAACTATGGCTACACCTTC.

This clone appeared a few times. The J gene is TRBJ1-4, the V gene TRBV6-5; 10 positions agree with TRBD1. There are 15 residues in the CDR3. J lost 8 bases, V lost 6 bases, and 9 bases had no gene match. Germline V gene lookup returns CDR1 MNHEY and CDR2 SVGAGI. The CDR3, as DNA: TGTGCCAGCAGATCCGAGGGGACAGGGGCAGAAAAACTGTTTTTT. Translating gives CASRSEGTGAEKLFF.

The J gene is TRBJ1-1, the V gene TRBV2; D gene uncertain. The CDR3 consists of 11 residues. Germline V gives CDR1 SNHLY, CDR2 FYNNEI. Trimming pared 11 bases from V and 4 bases from J, leaving 11 bases between. This CDR3 is CALDSATEAFF. In nucleotides, the CDR3 is TGTGCCCTCGATAGCGCCACTGAAGCTTTCTTT.

The V call is TRBV3-1 (or the pseudogene TRBV3-2), the J call TRBJ2-1; 7 bases fit TRBD1. CDR1 is LGHDT and CDR2 is YNNKEL in the germline V gene (reference sequence). The ends lost 4 bases at V and 5 bases at J; junction bases unmatched: 11. The CDR3 totals 16 residues. The CDR3 here is CASSPTPGQRNNEQFF. DNA for the CDR3: TGTGCCAGCAGCCCGACCCCGGGACAGAGAAACAATGAGCAGTTCTTC.

V gene TRBV4-1 combines with J gene TRBJ1-1; no firm D call. In germline, CDR1 is MGHRA, CDR2 YSYEKL. V lost 0 bases and J 1 base, leaving 18 bases between the germline ends. The CDR3 is 18 amino acids. The CDR3 bases are TGCGCCAGCAGCCAAGATGAAAGAGGGCTTGGGCGGAACACTGAAGCTTTCTTT. As protein: CASSQDERGLGRNTEAFF.

Points on this clone: Germline and junction disagree at one end, which may indicate a read error. The same CDR3 can be traced to other DNA sequences in this sample. The rearrangement uses TRBV13 and TRBJ2-5, with D unresolved. The CDR3 totals 13 residues. CDR1 and CDR2 (germline): PRHDT, FYEKMQ (reference sequence). This CDR3 reads CASSLSPQETQYF. The CDR3 bases are TGTGCCAGCAGCTTATCCCCCCAGGAGACTCAGTACTTC.

The J gene is TRBJ1-1, the V gene TRBV10-1; TRBD1 matches at 7 bases. V dropped 3 bases and J dropped 3; count of bases not matched to a gene: 7. Germline CDR1 WNHNN, CDR2 SYGVQD (reference sequence). The CDR3 loop spans 15 amino acids. The CDR3 coding sequence is TGCGCCAGCAGTGAATCCAGGGGGTGGTACACTGAAGCTTTCTTT. This sequence encodes CASSESRGWYTEAFF.

This clone was counted a few times. V gene TRBV10-1 combines with J gene TRBJ2-2; D unresolved. CDR1 is WNHNN, CDR2 SYGVQD, per germline (reference sequence). This CDR3 has 16 residues. Trimming took 2 bases from V and 0 from J, leaving 10 bases between them. For the CDR3, the DNA is TGCGCCAGCAGTGAGACTGCCCTGTCGAACACCGGGGAGCTGTTTTTT. Translated, it gives CASSETALSNTGELFF.

The V gene is TRBV5-5, the J gene TRBJ1-6; TRBD1 agrees at 7 bases. Germline V gives CDR1 SGHKS, CDR2 YYEKEE (reference sequence). V lost 4 bases to trimming and J lost 4 bases; unmatched junction nucleotides: 8. The CDR3 is 16 residues long. CDR3 sequence: CASSPKTGPYNSPLHF. The CDR3 nucleotides read TGTGCCAGCAGCCCCAAGACAGGGCCTTATAATTCACCCCTCCACTTT.

The rearrangement uses TRBV5-1 and TRBJ1-1; D is undetermined. The CDR3 runs 15 residues. The V gene's germline CDR1 is SGHRS and CDR2 YFSETQ. Trimming left V 0 bases short and J 1 base short, with 10 bases between. For the CDR3, the DNA is TGCGCCAGCAGCTTGGCCACGCTAGGGAACACTGAAGCTTTCTTT. Its protein is CASSLATLGNTEAFF.

The CDR3 DNA is TGTGCCAGCATGACTAACGGGGCGGGAGGCTACACCTTC. Translation gives CASMTNGAGGYTF. The chain links TRBV9 to TRBJ1-2, with D possibly being TRBD1 (5 bases). The CDR3 is 13 residues long. Deletions cut 6 bases from V and 8 bases from J, with 17 bases between. Germline V gene lookup returns CDR1 SGDLS and CDR2 YYNGEE.

The rearrangement uses TRBV28 and TRBJ1-1, with a possible D match to TRBD1 (6 bases). The CDR3 loop spans 13 amino acids. V lost 6 bases to trimming and J lost 3 bases, with 11 bases between them. Germline-derived CDR1 and CDR2 are MDHEN and SYDVKM. The CDR3 nucleotides read TGTGCCAGCAGCGAGGGGGGAGACACTGAAGCTTTCTTT. As protein: CASSEGGDTEAFF.

The chain joins TRBV4-3 to TRBJ1-2; D ambiguous. Trimming shortened V by 0 bases and J by 4 bases, and 12 bases separated the two germline ends. The germline CDR1 and CDR2 sequences are LGHNA and YSLEER. This CDR3 region has 15 residues. In nucleotides, the CDR3 is TGCGCCAGCAGCCAAGATTGGGTAGGCATCTATGGCTACACCTTC. It codes for CASSQDWVGIYGYTF.

Of note for this clone: The sample has other DNA sequences that encode this CDR3 too. The chain combines TRBV19 with TRBJ1-5, with D hard to call. The CDR3 totals 12 residues. The V gene's germline CDR1 is LNHDA and CDR2 SQIVND (reference sequence). Trimming cost V 1 base and J 7 bases, with 5 bases left between them. Here the CDR3 DNA reads TGTGCCAGTAGTATAGTGGGGCAGCCCCAGCATTTT. This codes for CASSIVGQPQHF.

This rearrangement joins TRBV9 to TRBJ1-5; D is perhaps TRBD1 (6 bases). The V gene lost 3 bases and the J gene lost 7 bases, with 11 bases spanning the gap. The CDR3 sequence is 13 residues long. Germline V gene lookup returns CDR1 SGDLS and CDR2 YYNGEE. CDR3 loop: CASSAGRGQPQHF. The CDR3 DNA sequence: TGTGCCAGCAGCGCGGGGAGGGGGCAGCCCCAGCATTTT.

J is TRBJ2-7 and V is TRBV2; tentatively, D is TRBD1 (5 bases). Trimming left V 6 bases short and J 3 bases short, with 12 bases between. In germline, CDR1 is SNHLY, CDR2 FYNNEI. The CDR3 is made up of 13 amino acids. This CDR3 reads CASSLDKNYEQYF. For the CDR3, the DNA is TGTGCCAGCAGCCTGGACAAGAACTACGAGCAGTACTTC.

The CDR3 is CASSLWEGGNTIYF. CDR3 bases: TGTGCCAGCAGTTTATGGGAAGGGGGGAACACCATATATTTT. J is TRBJ1-3 and V is TRBV28; D may be TRBD1 (6 bases). V lost 0 bases to trimming and J lost 7 bases, with 10 bases between them. Germline V gene sequence: CDR1 MDHEN, CDR2 SYDVKM. The CDR3 is made up of 14 amino acids.

This clone has just a few counts. The chain has TRBV10-2 and TRBJ1-6; D unresolved. V lost 6 bases and J lost 5, with 20 bases in between. Germline V gene lookup returns CDR1 WSHSY and CDR2 SAAADI. The CDR3 extends over 17 amino acids. CDR3 bases: TGCGCCAGCAGGGGGTTCCGTCCAAACCTCAATAATTCACCCCTCCACTTT. This translates into CASRGFRPNLNNSPLHF.

This chain joins TRBV2 and TRBJ1-6, with 7 bases lining up with TRBD1. Germline CDR1 and CDR2: SNHLY and FYNNEI. This CDR3 is 13 amino acids long. V shed 8 bases, J shed 10 bases, and the junction held 8 bases outside the gene matches. The CDR3 region has the DNA TGTGCCAGCCTAGACAGGGTGGCGTCACCCCTCCACTTT. Translated: CASLDRVASPLHF.

This clone has just a few counts. The chain is built from TRBV27 and TRBJ2-7; D could derive from TRBD1 or TRBD2 (5 bases each). Germline CDR1 is MNHEY and CDR2 is SMNVEV (reference sequence). This CDR3 has 15 residues. V was trimmed by 5 bases and J by 2 bases, leaving 16 bases between them. The CDR3 loop reads CASSRDFGGTYEQYF. The CDR3 nucleotides read TGTGCCAGCAGTCGGGATTTTGGGGGAACCTACGAGCAGTACTTC.